This T cell receptor beta chain was captured by sequencing in a study of patients and donors after allogeneic stem cell transplantation. A single record per CDR3 protein comes from TCRdb applying MiXCR to the RT-PCR reads. The top ten hold less than 40% of the sample, which has 150,000 to 250,000 distinct CDR3 sequences, more than 35% seen once. The CDR3 runs to 11 residues. From germline, CDR1 is MDHEN and CDR2 SYDVKM. With respect to this clonotype: Germline is not matched at one junction end, which may reflect a read error.

The V gene is TRBV28, the J gene TRBJ1-1; maybe TRBD1 (6 bases). This sequence was found in a human donor who was either an allogeneic HSCT recipient or a stem cell or donor lymphocyte infusion donor (not recorded which). It is not recorded whose cells these are; they may come from a transplant donor. The material sequenced was blood, either unsorted or a sorted T cell fraction (not recorded which). The CDR3 protein is CASSQVPGQVF. The CDR3 nucleotides read TGTGCCAGCAGCCAGGTCCCGGGACAAGTTTTT.